The present entry profiles one T cell receptor beta chain with its context. These data are taken from a study of blood T cell repertoires in COVID-19. About the research overall: Sources were T cells, B-cell-depleted T cells, or PBMCs; the material itself was cDNA or gDNA.

As originally analysed: The assay estimated nucleated cells by amplifying reference gene primers. Clones were read by immunoSEQ multiplex PCR, and TCRdb kept only the in-frame ones, dropping some. D and trimming were read from the DNA, whereas the V and J calls and clone size are those reported in that table. The data show 300,000 to 450,000 clones, with around 84% seen just once and more than 0.95% held by the top ten. CDR1 MNHNY and CDR2 SVGAGI come from the germline V gene (reference sequence). The CDR3 totals 14 residues. J lost 4 bases, V lost 6 bases, and 6 bases had no gene match. This chain joins TRBV6-6 and TRBJ2-5; TRBD1 agrees at 9 bases. The sequence came from a human donor with acute or convalescent COVID-19. The donor label of this sample is uncertain. Sequencing input: peripheral blood. CDR3 sequence (DNA): TGTGCCAGCAGGTCGACAGGGGGAGGAGAGACCCAGTACTTC. Translating it yields CASRSTGGGETQYF.